Below are 9 T cell receptor beta chains sequenced from a single sample in a study of cytomegalovirus exposure and HLA in healthy donors. Both 60 Vbeta primers and 13 Jbeta primers went into the PCR. Profiled with immunoSEQ multiplex PCR; TCRdb holds only in-frame clones, not every one. The table records approximately 200,000 clones, roughly 78% of them present only once. Sequencing input: PBMCs. The receptor source for this set is a girl between 10 and 17 years old in good health and CMV-seropositive.

The V gene is TRBV9, the J gene TRBJ1-4; D is ambiguous. The germline V and J ends were trimmed by 10 bases and 4 bases, with 14 bases remaining between them. The CDR3 consists of 13 residues. Germline V gene data show CDR1 as SGDLS and CDR2 as YYNGEE. In nucleotides, the CDR3 is TGTGCCTCACAAGGAGAGGTTAATGAAAAACTGTTTTTT. Translation: CASQGEVNEKLFF.

This sequence joins TRBV25-1 and TRBJ2-5; possible D gene TRBD2, 5 bases. V shed 4 bases and J shed 7 bases, with 19 bases lying between them. Looked up from germline, CDR1 is MGHDK and CDR2 is SYGVNS. The CDR3 contains 15 residues. The CDR3 is CASSGGLGWFWTQYF. The CDR3, as DNA: TGTGCCAGCAGTGGCGGGTTGGGATGGTTTTGGACCCAGTACTTC.

The chain links TRBV20-1 to TRBJ2-7; D gene ambiguous. The V gene lost 4 bases and the J gene lost 0 bases, with 4 bases spanning the gap. Germline V lookup: CDR1 DFQATT, CDR2 SNEGSKA (reference sequence). The CDR3 contains 11 residues. The CDR3 sequence is CSATTSYEQYF. CDR3 DNA sequence: TGCAGTGCTACTACCTCCTACGAGCAGTACTTC.

This clone was found once. The chain uses TRBV19 and TRBJ1-5; D is ambiguous. The CDR3 covers 16 residues. Germline values: CDR1 LNHDA, CDR2 SQIVND (reference sequence). Trimming took 1 base from V and 0 from J, leaving 10 bases between them. The CDR3: CASSIGALYSNQPQHF. DNA of the CDR3: TGTGCCAGTAGTATAGGTGCACTGTATAGCAATCAGCCCCAGCATTTT. Together with reference TRBV19 and TRBJ1-5, the CDR3 gives the full variable domain: DGGITQSPKYLFRKEGQNVTLSCEQNLNHDAMYWYRQDPGQGLRLIYYSQIVNDFQKGDIAEGYSVSREKKESFPLTVTSAQKNPTAFYLCASSIGALYSNQPQHFGDGTRLSIL.

CDR3 coding DNA: TGTGCCAGCAATCCAGGCTACAATGAGCAGTTCTTC. Translation gives CASNPGYNEQFF. The rearrangement joins TRBV14 to TRBJ2-1; D not certain. The germline V gene has CDR1 SGHDN and CDR2 FVKESK. V lost 7 bases and J lost 3, with 7 bases in between. The CDR3 totals 12 residues. Full variable domain (missing parts from reference TRBV14 and TRBJ2-1): EAGVTQFPSHSVIEKGQTVTLRCDPISGHDNLYWYRRVMGKEIKFLLHFVKESKQDESGMPNNRFLAERTGGTYSTLKVQPAELEDSGVYFCASNPGYNEQFFGPGTRLTVL.

The chain couples TRBV11-2 to TRBJ2-1; a possible D gene is TRBD2 (5 bases). The germline gives CDR1 SGHAT, CDR2 FQNNGV. The CDR3 is 17 residues long. Trimming took off 7 bases at V and 8 bases at J, with 27 bases between the two ends. Here the CDR3 reads CASTLRSGGLRAHEQFF. DNA for the CDR3: TGTGCCAGCACCCTACGATCCGGCGGGCTTAGGGCCCATGAGCAGTTCTTC. The entire variable domain, with the rest obtained from reference TRBV11-2 and TRBJ2-1, is as follows: EAGVAQSPRYKIIEKRQSVAFWCNPISGHATLYWYQQILGQGPKLLIQFQNNGVVDDSQLPKDRFSAERLKGVDSTLKIQPAKLEDSAVYLCASTLRSGGLRAHEQFFGPGTRLTVL.

With respect to this clone: Other DNA sequences within the sample encode an identical CDR3. This rearrangement joins TRBV19 to TRBJ2-1; 7 bases are shared with TRBD2. The CDR3 sequence is 13 residues long. J lost 10 bases, V lost 0 bases, and 3 bases had no gene match. Germline V CDR1 and CDR2: LNHDA, SQIVND (reference sequence). As DNA, the CDR3 is TGTGCCAGTAGTATAGAGCGGGGGAACGAGCAGTTCTTC. Its translation is CASSIERGNEQFF.

Comment on this clone: The junction and the germline gene differ at one end; a read error may be behind it. This sample includes further DNA sequences coding for the same CDR3. V gene TRBV7-2 combines with J gene TRBJ1-4; no definite D call. CDR1 and CDR2 (germline): SGHTA, FQGNSA. This CDR3 spans 14 amino acids. The CDR3: CASSLALGGEKLFF. The CDR3 coding sequence is TGTGCCAGTAGCTTAGCGCTAGGAGGGGAAAAACTGTTTTTT.

The gene calls are TRBV5-4 and TRBJ2-7, with D unclear. The CDR3 is made up of 16 amino acids. V lost 0 bases and J 6 bases, leaving 19 bases between the germline ends. In germline, CDR1 is SGHNT, CDR2 YYREEE (reference sequence). The CDR3 region is CASSLEAVRGTGEQYF. The CDR3 DNA reads as TGTGCCAGCAGCTTGGAGGCGGTCCGCGGTACGGGCGAGCAGTACTTC.